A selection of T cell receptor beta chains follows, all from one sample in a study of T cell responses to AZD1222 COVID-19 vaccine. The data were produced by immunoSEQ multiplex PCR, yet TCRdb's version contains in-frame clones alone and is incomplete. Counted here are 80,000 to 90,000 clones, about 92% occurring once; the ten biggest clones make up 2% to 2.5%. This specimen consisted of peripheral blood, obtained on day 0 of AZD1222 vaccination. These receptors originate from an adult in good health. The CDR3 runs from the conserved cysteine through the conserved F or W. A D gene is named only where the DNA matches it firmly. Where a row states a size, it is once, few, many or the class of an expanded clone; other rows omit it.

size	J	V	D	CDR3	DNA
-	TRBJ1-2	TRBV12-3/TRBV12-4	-	CASSGGNSPGYTF	TGTGCCAGCAGTGGTGGCAATTCTCCGGGCTACACCTTC
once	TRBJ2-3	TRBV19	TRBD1	CASSMETGADTQYF	TGTGCCAGTAGTATGGAGACAGGGGCAGATACGCAGTATTTT
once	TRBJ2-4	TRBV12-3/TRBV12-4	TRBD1	CASGTGKNIQYF	TGTGCCAGCGGGACAGGGAAAAACATTCAGTACTTC
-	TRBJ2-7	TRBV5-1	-	CASSLEYGFEQYF	TGCGCCAGCAGCTTGGAGTACGGGTTCGAGCAGTACTTC
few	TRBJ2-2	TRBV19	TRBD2	CASRGLAANTGELFF	TGTGCCAGTAGAGGTCTAGCGGCGAACACCGGGGAGCTGTTTTTT
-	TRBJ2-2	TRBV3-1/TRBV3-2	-	CASRAMDNTGELFF	TGTGCCAGCAGGGCGATGGACAACACCGGGGAGCTGTTTTTT
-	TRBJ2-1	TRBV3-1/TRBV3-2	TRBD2	CASSPRAGGTYNEQFF	TGTGCCAGCAGCCCCAGGGCCGGGGGGACCTACAATGAGCAGTTCTTC
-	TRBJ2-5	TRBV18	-	CASSPGQDETQYF	TGTGCCAGCTCACCAGGGCAGGACGAGACCCAGTACTTC
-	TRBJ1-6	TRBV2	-	CASRDGLPSSPLHF	TGTGCCAGCAGGGATGGGTTGCCCAGTTCACCCCTCCACTTT
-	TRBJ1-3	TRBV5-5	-	CASSPLGDFSGNTIYF	TGTGCCAGCAGCCCGCTCGGAGATTTCTCTGGAAACACCATATATTTT
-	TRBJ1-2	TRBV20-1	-	CSASPQGLGANYGYTF	TGCAGTGCTAGTCCCCAGGGGTTAGGTGCTAACTATGGCTACACCTTC
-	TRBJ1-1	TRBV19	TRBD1	CASSDLSGQENTEAFF	TGTGCCAGTAGTGACTTGTCGGGACAGGAGAACACTGAAGCTTTCTTT
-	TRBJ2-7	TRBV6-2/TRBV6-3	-	CASSYGQTASEQYF	TGTGCCAGCAGTTACGGGCAGACCGCCAGCGAGCAGTACTTC
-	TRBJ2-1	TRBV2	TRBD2	CASAGGPGNEQFF	TGTGCCAGTGCGGGAGGGCCTGGGAATGAGCAGTTCTTC
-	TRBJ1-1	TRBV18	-	CASSIQQDSGAFF	TGTGCCAGCTCAATACAACAGGATTCCGGGGCTTTCTTT
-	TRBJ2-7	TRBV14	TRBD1	CASSQVLGQSYEQYF	TGTGCCAGCAGCCAAGTCCTGGGACAGAGCTACGAGCAGTACTTC
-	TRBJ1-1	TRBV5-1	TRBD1	CASSLMGTANTEAFF	TGCGCCAGCAGTCTGATGGGGACAGCGAACACTGAAGCTTTCTTT
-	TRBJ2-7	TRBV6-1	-	CASSEGTGFPFEQYF	TGTGCCAGCAGTGAAGGTACAGGGTTCCCATTCGAGCAGTACTTC
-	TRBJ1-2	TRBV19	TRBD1	CASRTGTGGFDGYTF	TGTGCCAGTAGGACCGGGACAGGGGGTTTCGATGGCTACACCTTC
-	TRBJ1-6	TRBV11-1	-	CASRSTATTRSPLHF	TGTGCCAGCAGGTCGACAGCGACGACTCGGAGTCCCCTCCACTTT
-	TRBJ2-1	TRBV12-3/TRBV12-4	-	CASSWVWNEQFF	TGTGCCAGCAGTTGGGTCTGGAATGAGCAGTTCTTC
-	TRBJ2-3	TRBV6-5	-	CASTPDSTDTQYF	TGTGCCAGCACCCCAGATAGCACAGATACGCAGTATTTT
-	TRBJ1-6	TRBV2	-	CASTRLTNSPLHF	TGTGCCAGCACTAGGTTAACTAATTCACCCCTCCACTTT
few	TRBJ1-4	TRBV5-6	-	CASSLAAVDPMGELFF	TGTGCCAGCAGCTTGGCGGCGGTAGACCCTATGGGGGAACTGTTTTTT
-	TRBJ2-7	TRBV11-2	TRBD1	CASSGRTGVNEQYF	TGTGCCAGCAGCGGCCGGACAGGGGTGAACGAGCAGTACTTC
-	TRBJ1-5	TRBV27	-	CASSLLGRRQPQHF	TGTGCCAGCAGTTTGCTGGGAAGGCGTCAGCCCCAGCATTTT
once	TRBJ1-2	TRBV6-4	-	CASSDGRGYTF	TGTGCCAGCAGTGACGGGAGGGGCTACACCTTC
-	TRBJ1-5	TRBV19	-	CASSIWQDSNQPQHF	TGTGCCAGTAGTATCTGGCAGGATAGCAATCAGCCCCAGCATTTT
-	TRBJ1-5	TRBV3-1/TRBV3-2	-	CASSQGPVDQPQHF	TGTGCCAGCAGCCAAGGACCGGTAGATCAGCCCCAGCATTTT
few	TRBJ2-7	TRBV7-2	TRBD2	CASSLAASGGYEQYF	TGTGCCAGCAGCTTAGCGGCTAGCGGGGGCTACGAGCAGTACTTC
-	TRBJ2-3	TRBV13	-	CASSNSRAGGTDTQYF	TGTGCCAGCAGCAACTCCCGGGCAGGGGGCACAGATACGCAGTATTTT
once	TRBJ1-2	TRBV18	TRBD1	CASSPQQGFNYGYTF	TGTGCCAGCTCACCACAACAGGGGTTTAACTATGGCTACACCTTC
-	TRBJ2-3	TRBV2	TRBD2	CASSETSGRLDTQYF	TGTGCCAGCAGTGAAACTAGCGGGAGATTGGATACGCAGTATTTT
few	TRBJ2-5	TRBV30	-	CAWSPGLGVQETQYF	TGTGCCTGGAGTCCGGGCCTGGGGGTCCAAGAGACCCAGTACTTC
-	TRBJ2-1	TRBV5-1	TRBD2	CASSRTSGSDEQFF	TGCGCCAGCAGCAGGACTAGCGGGAGTGATGAGCAGTTCTTC
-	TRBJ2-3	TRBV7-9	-	CASSFRISTDTQYF	TGTGCCAGCAGCTTTCGGATAAGCACAGATACGCAGTATTTT
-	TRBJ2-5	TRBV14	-	CASSQARASQETQYF	TGTGCCAGCAGCCAAGCCAGGGCCAGCCAAGAGACCCAGTACTTC
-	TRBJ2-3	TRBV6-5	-	CASMPASTDTQYF	TGTGCCAGCATGCCGGCTAGCACAGATACGCAGTATTTT
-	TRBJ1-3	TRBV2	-	CASSDWGGRGNTIYF	TGTGCCAGCAGTGACTGGGGGGGCAGAGGAAACACCATATATTTT
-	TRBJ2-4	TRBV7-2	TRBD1	CASSSQPGTVKNIQYF	TGTGCCAGCAGCTCTCAACCCGGGACAGTCAAAAACATTCAGTACTTC
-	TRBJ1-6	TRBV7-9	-	CASSLVQASPLHF	TGTGCCAGCAGCTTAGTCCAAGCTTCACCCCTCCACTTT
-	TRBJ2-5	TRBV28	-	CASSFSSGRRGRQETQYF	TGTGCCAGCAGTTTTAGTTCGGGAAGGAGGGGGCGGCAAGAGACCCAGTACTTC